The subject of this entry is one T cell receptor (beta chain). Different DNA sequences within this sample yield the same CDR3. The sample comes from a study of blood T cell repertoires in COVID-19. Study overall: The study drew acute and convalescent COVID-19 samples from the United States, Italy and Spain. Sample material is recorded as cDNA or gDNA derived from T cells, B-cell-depleted T cells, or PBMCs.

The CDR3 has 13 amino acids. The V gene's germline CDR1 is SGHNT and CDR2 YENEEA. Trimming cost V 3 bases and J 1 base, with 6 bases left between them. Original processing notes: Counts of nucleated cells, estimated from reference gene primer amplification, were obtained. Repertoires were generated with immunoSEQ multiplex PCR, while TCRdb's copy carries only in-frame clones and drops some. V and J calls and clone size are those listed in that table; D and trimming were worked out from the DNA. The sample yields hundreds of thousands of clones, around 81% seen once. The rearrangement links TRBV11-3 to TRBJ1-1; perhaps TRBD1 as D (5 bases). This TCR came from a woman aged 45-59 years with active or convalescent COVID-19. Material: peripheral blood. The CDR3 sequence: CASSFGGNTEAFF. In DNA, the CDR3 is TGTGCCAGCAGCTTCGGGGGGAACACTGAAGCTTTCTTT.